This TCR beta chain was documented in a study of CD8 T cells in Susac syndrome. In its sample, this clonotype was seen once. RNA was extracted with the RNeasy kit, and a quantity of about 0.45 to 1 ug was reverse transcribed using random hexamers. Each CDR3 protein is one row after TCRdb ran MiXCR on the immunoSEQ multiplex PCR reads. The data show about 100,000 distinct CDR3 sequences, with 85% to 95% seen just once and around 0.3% held by the top ten. The CDR3 loop spans 13 amino acids. The germline V and J ends were trimmed by 6 bases and 2 bases, with 8 bases remaining between them. Germline CDR1 is SNHLY and CDR2 is FYNNEI.

The V gene is TRBV2, the J gene TRBJ1-5; possible D gene TRBD1, 5 bases. The sample consisted of CD8+ T cells from PBMCs. This sequence originates from a human donor in good health. CDR3 sequence (DNA): TGTGCCAGCAGGGGGCTGGGCAATCAGCCCCAGCATTTT. This translates into CASRGLGNQPQHF.